The 3 T cell receptor beta chains in this list originate from one sample, sequenced in a study of regulatory T cells in long-lasting Graves disease. Library construction for TCR beta used iRepertoire HTBI primers and Arm-PCR of CDR3 regions. TCRdb called the multiplex PCR reads again in MiXCR, with one record for every CDR3 protein. The sample records about 470,000 distinct CDR3 sequences, 20% to 25% being singletons. The time point: persistent/refractory GD, antithyroid drugs over 5 years with positive TRAb. PBMC RNA served as the TCR library source. Sequencing was performed on peripheral blood mononuclear cells (PBMCs), taken when the disease was refractory, from a patient treated with antithyroid drugs. These receptors were obtained from a female donor with Graves disease.

In this sample, this clonotype turned up a few times. The rearrangement joins TRBV12-3 or TRBV12-4 to TRBJ1-3; D ambiguous. V was pared by 3 bases and J by 5 bases, with 11 bases between. The CDR3 contains 14 residues. The DNA for the CDR3 is TGTGCCAGCAGTTTGGGAAGGGAACGAAACACCATATATTTT. As protein: CASSLGRERNTIYF.

This clonotype was detected many times. V usage is TRBV11-2 and J usage is TRBJ2-7; 11 bases align to TRBD1. V lost 3 bases to trimming and J lost 2 bases; unmatched junction nucleotides: 3. Germline loops: CDR1 SGHAT, CDR2 FQNNGV. This CDR3 contains 15 residues. CDR3 sequence reads: CASSLGQGVAYEQYF. CDR3 DNA: TGTGCCAGCAGCTTGGGACAGGGGGTGGCCTACGAGCAGTACTTC.

This clonotype appeared many times. This rearrangement joins TRBV7-2 to TRBJ1-3; 8 bases are shared with TRBD1. Unmatched junction bases numbered 7, after V lost 2 bases and J lost 7 bases. CDR1 SGHTA and CDR2 FQGNSA come from the germline V gene. CDR3 size: 15 residues. The CDR3 protein is CASSLWPGGLNTIYF. The CDR3 region has the DNA TGTGCCAGCAGCTTATGGCCAGGGGGCCTGAACACCATATATTTT.